The following is a T cell receptor beta chain sequence with its context. Its antigen is still unknown. This specimen belongs to a study of cytomegalovirus exposure and HLA in healthy donors. PCR amplification relied on 60 Vbeta primers (plus 13 Jbeta primers). Libraries were prepared by immunoSEQ multiplex PCR; TCRdb keeps only in-frame clonotypes and omits some of them. This table has around 190,000 clones, roughly 81% appearing once. Broader study findings: Across donors, presence/absence analyses took sequencing depth to be roughly uniform. TCR beta sequences reportedly predicted the HLA-A and HLA-B alleles of most subjects accurately. Across donors, most TCRs were seen rarely, yet some public ones were widespread.

The sample comprised PBMCs. The TCR originated in a woman aged 30 to 39 in good health and CMV-seropositive.

CDR3 sequence: CASRFAGGPYEQYF. The CDR3 DNA reads as TGTGCCAGCAGATTCGCGGGAGGCCCCTACGAGCAGTACTTC. This sequence joins TRBV27 and TRBJ2-5, with 8 positions matching TRBD2. TRBJ2-7 matches the DNA end more closely, so the J call is doubtful. Germline CDR1 is MNHEY and CDR2 is SMNVEV (reference sequence). The CDR3 sequence is 14 residues long.